This note documents a single T cell receptor (beta chain) sequence. Profiled with immunoSEQ multiplex PCR; TCRdb holds only in-frame clones, not every one. The repertoire holds tens of thousands of clones, with about 90% as singletons. The CDR3 consists of 15 residues. Trimming shortened V by 1 base and J by 2 bases, and 12 bases separated the two germline ends. Germline assignment: CDR1 LNHDA and CDR2 SQIVND (reference sequence). This record belongs to a study of OX40 agonist ivuxolimab in advanced cancers. The material was CD4+ or CD8+ T cells sorted from blood, obtained in a trial of the OX40 agonist ivuxolimab. The genes are TRBV19 and TRBJ2-7, with no clear D. This TCR was sampled from an adult with an advanced solid tumor such as melanoma, head and neck, liver or kidney cancer. DNA for the CDR3: TGTGCCAGTAGTATAGCTGATCAGTTGGCCTACGAGCAGTACTTC. Residues: CASSIADQLAYEQYF.